One T cell receptor beta chain is described in this entry. Antigen: not known. PCR primers comprised 60 Vbeta and 13 Jbeta primers. Only in-frame clones appear in the TCRdb table, and some are missing; sequencing was by immunoSEQ multiplex PCR. The sample lists about 180,000 clones, roughly four fifths occurring once. This entry is derived from a study of cytomegalovirus exposure and HLA in healthy donors. Study findings and constraints: Later analysis identified a missense DCLRE1C variant that was linked to TCR beta V- and J-gene trimming.

CDR1 is GTSNPN and CDR2 is SVGIG in the germline V gene (reference sequence). CDR3 length: 14 residues. J was trimmed by 7 bases and V by 5 bases; bases with no gene match: 8. Sequencing was performed on PBMCs. This TCR derives from a male donor in good health and CMV-seronegative. The rearrangement links TRBV30 to TRBJ1-5; 10 nucleotides line up with TRBD1. The CDR3 DNA sequence: TGTGCCTGGTCCGGGACAGGGGAAATACAGCCCCAGCATTTT. Translation: CAWSGTGEIQPQHF. Based on the CDR3 plus reference TRBV30 and TRBJ1-5, the full variable domain is SQTIHQWPATLVQPVGSPLSLECTVEGTSNPNLYWYRQAAGRGLQLLFYSVGIGQISSEVPQNLSASRPQDRQFILSSKKLLLSDSGFYLCAWSGTGEIQPQHFGDGTRLSIL.